The TCR beta chain under discussion was sequenced for a study of blood T cell repertoires in COVID-19. V gave up 4 bases and J gave up 7 bases; unmatched junction bases: 15. This CDR3 has 16 amino acids. Germline loops: CDR1 SGHTS, CDR2 YDEGEE. The repertoire was sequenced with immunoSEQ multiplex PCR; TCRdb's copy has only in-frame clones and lacks some. The table lists some 100,000 clones, 85% to 90% of them singletons. The specimen was peripheral blood. The V call is TRBV5-8, the J call TRBJ2-3; 7 bases agree with TRBD1. The TCR sequence derives from a man between 65 and 85 years old who had recovered from COVID-19. The CDR3 bases are TGTGCCAGCAGCCCCCTGACAGGGCCTCTAGAGAATACGCAGTATTTT. It is translated as CASSPLTGPLENTQYF.